This T cell receptor (beta chain) was found in a study of T cell changes during pregnancy in multiple sclerosis. Some clones are missing from TCRdb's copy, which holds only in-frame ones; the method was immunoSEQ multiplex PCR. Of tens of thousands of clones in the sample, 75% to 90% were seen once. CDR3 size: 15 residues. J was trimmed by 3 bases and V by 3 bases; bases with no gene match: 4. CDR1 SNHLY and CDR2 FYNNEI come from the germline V gene. The sample here was CD4+ T cells from peripheral blood mononuclear cells, taken in the first trimester of pregnancy. This receptor was taken from a female donor in good health, enrolled as a control in a pregnancy study. The rearrangement links TRBV2 to TRBJ1-5; 8 positions agree with TRBD1. The CDR3 DNA sequence: TGTGCCAGCAGTGAGGCAGGGGGCTACAATCAGCCCCAGCATTTT. Amino acid sequence: CASSEAGGYNQPQHF.